One sample yielded the 30 T cell receptor beta chains listed below, sequenced in a study of cytomegalovirus exposure and HLA in healthy donors listed by TCRdb under 2017. Receptor libraries were prepared by the immunoSEQ multiplex PCR assay. The multiplex PCR relied on a mix of 60 forward primers for TCR Vbeta segments and 13 reverse primers for TCR Jbeta segments. Here the immuneACCESS table is served through TCRdb, limited to in-frame sequences with V and J called. Missing clones are a known gap in these copies; in checked studies unresolved V genes cover under half, and the rest lacks a known reason. This sample comprises some 100,000 clones, 79% of them detected only once. The ten most abundant clones make up around 4% of the sample. The sample was PBMCs. These receptors were taken from a female donor in good health and CMV-seropositive.

The chain couples TRBV6-1 to TRBJ2-1, with 7 bases aligning to TRBD2. Unmatched junction bases numbered 15, after V lost 7 bases and J lost 9 bases. CDR1 and CDR2 (germline): MNHNS, SASEGT. The CDR3 has 15 residues. The CDR3 reads CASTHPGTSVSEQFF. In DNA form, the CDR3 reads TGTGCCAGCACCCACCCGGGTACTAGCGTCAGTGAGCAGTTCTTC.

CDR3: CASSHPSTSGHRELFF. CDR3 DNA sequence: TGCGCCAGCAGCCATCCCTCGACTAGCGGCCACCGGGAGCTGTTTTTT. V gene TRBV4-1 combines with J gene TRBJ2-2, with TRBD2 identical over 9 bases. Germline V CDR1 and CDR2: MGHRA, YSYEKL. Trimming at V came to 3 bases and at J to 9 bases, leaving 11 bases not matched to a gene. CDR3 length: 16 amino acids.

The chain uses TRBV4-2 and TRBJ2-6; TRBD2 might be the D (6 bases). This CDR3 is 16 amino acids long. Germline lookup yields CDR1 LGHNA and CDR2 YNFKEQ. V dropped 8 bases and J dropped 4 bases, with 18 bases sitting between them. The CDR3: CASQREGAGGANVLTF. CDR3 nucleotide sequence: TGTGCCAGCCAGAGGGAAGGGGCGGGAGGGGCCAACGTCCTGACTTTC.

CDR3 DNA sequence: TGTGCCAGCAGCTTGGGAGGACTAGCGGGGGGAGATACGCAGTATTTT. Its translation is CASSLGGLAGGDTQYF. The V call is TRBV5-4, the J call TRBJ2-3; TRBD2 agrees at 14 bases. Looked up from germline, CDR1 is SGHNT and CDR2 is YYREEE (reference sequence). The V segment lost 0 bases and the J segment 5 bases; nucleotides outside the gene matches: 2. CDR3 length equals 16 residues.

This chain uses TRBV29-1 with TRBJ1-6, with a possible D match to TRBD1 (5 bases). The V end was cut by 6 bases, the J end by 6 bases, with 12 bases between. This CDR3 is built from 13 residues. In germline, CDR1 is SQVTM, CDR2 ANQGSEA. In DNA, the CDR3 is TGCAGCGTCCGGCAGGGCACTAATTCACCCCTCCACTTT. This sequence encodes CSVRQGTNSPLHF.

V gene TRBV4-2 combines with J gene TRBJ1-2; D gene ambiguous. CDR1 and CDR2 from the germline V gene are LGHNA and YNFKEQ. Trimming shortened V by 0 bases and J by 10 bases, and 21 bases separated the two germline ends. This CDR3 has 16 amino acids. CDR3 sequence reads: CASSQDSLAAGDPYTF. In DNA, the CDR3 is TGTGCCAGCAGCCAAGATTCGTTAGCCGCCGGGGATCCCTACACCTTC.

The rearrangement joins TRBV27 to TRBJ2-1; 7 nucleotides match TRBD2. Germline CDR1 is MNHEY and CDR2 is SMNVEV (reference sequence). V gave up 3 bases and J gave up 7 bases; unmatched junction bases: 6. The CDR3 is 14 residues long. The CDR3 protein is CASSFPSGGNEQFF. CDR3 in DNA: TGTGCCAGCAGTTTCCCGTCGGGGGGTAATGAGCAGTTCTTC.

The chain links TRBV6-5 to TRBJ1-2; TRBD1 matches at 9 bases. The CDR3 consists of 15 residues. V dropped 4 bases and J dropped 5; count of bases not matched to a gene: 8. Per germline, CDR1 MNHEY and CDR2 SVGAGI. The CDR3 sequence is CASSWTGAASYGYTF. The CDR3 coding sequence is TGTGCCAGCAGTTGGACAGGGGCGGCATCTTATGGCTACACCTTC.

The V call is TRBV4-3, the J call TRBJ1-2; 9 positions match TRBD1. Looked up from germline, CDR1 is LGHNA and CDR2 is YSLEER. Trimming cost V 4 bases and J 3 bases; bases outside gene matches: 3. This CDR3 is 14 amino acids long. The DNA of the CDR3 is TGCGCCAGCAGCCCCAGGACAGGGGACTATGGCTACACCTTC. Translating gives CASSPRTGDYGYTF.

The rearrangement joins TRBV4-2 to TRBJ1-4; D is uncertain. This CDR3 has 17 amino acids. Germline values: CDR1 LGHNA, CDR2 YNFKEQ. Trimming removed 0 bases from V and 8 bases from J, with 19 bases in between. The CDR3 sequence: CASSQDSTLRGWEKLFF. CDR3 nucleotide sequence: TGTGCCAGCAGCCAAGATTCTACTCTCCGGGGATGGGAAAAACTGTTTTTT.

The DNA for the CDR3 is TGTGCCAGCAGCTTAGTTGGGAGGGGGAATGAGCAGTTCTTC. Translation gives CASSLVGRGNEQFF. This rearrangement joins TRBV11-2 to TRBJ2-1, with a weak D call TRBD2 (7 bases). The CDR3 is made up of 14 amino acids. Trimming pared 1 base from V and 7 bases from J, leaving 11 bases between. Germline V gives CDR1 SGHAT, CDR2 FQNNGV.

The chain recombines TRBV7-8 with TRBJ1-6, with D unclear. The germline CDR1 and CDR2 sequences are SGHVS and FQNEAQ. The CDR3 totals 18 residues. V lost 0 bases and J lost 0, with 12 bases in between. DNA of the CDR3: TGTGCCAGCAGCTTAGCGCGGTCGGGGAGCTCCTATAATTCACCCCTCCACTTT. Translating gives CASSLARSGSSYNSPLHF.

This clone has a handful of counts. J is TRBJ1-2 and V is TRBV13; 8 bases agree with TRBD1. This CDR3 is built from 16 residues. V lost 5 bases to trimming and J lost 6 bases; unmatched junction nucleotides: 14. The germline V gene encodes CDR1 PRHDT and CDR2 FYEKMQ (reference sequence). The CDR3 DNA reads as TGTGCCAGCAGCCGAGGTGTTGAACAGGGGGTGAATGGCTACACCTTC. Protein product: CASSRGVEQGVNGYTF.

The chain uses TRBV11-2 and TRBJ1-1; the D is unclear. The V end was cut by 4 bases, the J end by 0 bases, with 6 bases between. The CDR3 extends over 13 amino acids. Germline-derived CDR1 and CDR2 are SGHAT and FQNNGV. The CDR3 spells CASSSTVNTEAFF. The CDR3 nucleotides read TGTGCCAGCAGCTCGACTGTGAACACTGAAGCTTTCTTT. Full variable domain (remainder filled in from reference TRBV11-2 and TRBJ1-1): EAGVAQSPRYKIIEKRQSVAFWCNPISGHATLYWYQQILGQGPKLLIQFQNNGVVDDSQLPKDRFSAERLKGVDSTLKIQPAKLEDSAVYLCASSSTVNTEAFFGQGTRLTVV.

The rearrangement links TRBV27 to TRBJ2-1, with D perhaps TRBD2 (6 bases). This CDR3 has 17 residues. Germline assignment: CDR1 MNHEY and CDR2 SMNVEV (reference sequence). Trimming left V 4 bases short and J 7 bases short, with 23 bases between. As DNA, the CDR3 is TGTGCCAGCAGTTCCGAAGAGGCTCAGCGGAGGGGAAATGAGCAGTTCTTC. Protein: CASSSEEAQRRGNEQFF.

V gene TRBV30 combines with J gene TRBJ1-1; D is perhaps TRBD1 (6 bases). From germline, CDR1 is GTSNPN and CDR2 SVGIG (reference sequence). The CDR3 covers 13 residues. V was pared by 4 bases and J by 9 bases, with 18 bases between. The CDR3 spells CAWMGQGSPQAFF. The CDR3 bases are TGTGCCTGGATGGGGCAGGGGTCCCCTCAAGCTTTCTTT.

J is TRBJ2-7 and V is TRBV7-2; 11 bases are a match to TRBD2. Trimming took 10 bases from V and 7 from J; bases not matched to a gene: 15. The CDR3 is 15 residues long. Per germline, CDR1 SGHTA and CDR2 FQGNSA. CDR3 region: CATSRLAGGGHEQYF. CDR3 nucleotide sequence: TGTGCCACCTCGCGGCTAGCGGGAGGAGGGCATGAGCAGTACTTC.

V gene TRBV7-2 combines with J gene TRBJ2-2, with TRBD2 as a possible D gene (6 bases). Germline assignment: CDR1 SGHTA and CDR2 FQGNSA. Trimming cost V 3 bases and J 2 bases, with 10 bases left between them. The CDR3 spans 15 residues. The CDR3 protein is CASSLGRGNTGELFF. CDR3 sequence (DNA): TGTGCCAGCAGCTTGGGGCGGGGCAACACCGGGGAGCTGTTTTTT.

Comment on this clone: This same CDR3 is encoded by further DNA sequences in the sample. This chain joins TRBV6-5 and TRBJ1-5, with a possible D match to TRBD1 (5 bases). In germline, CDR1 is MNHEY, CDR2 SVGAGI. Trimming shortened V by 0 bases and J by 7 bases, and 13 bases separated the two germline ends. The CDR3 sequence is 15 residues long. The CDR3 is CASSYSGQGGQPQHF. CDR3 nucleotides: TGTGCCAGCAGTTACTCGGGGCAGGGAGGCCAGCCCCAGCATTTT.

The rearrangement joins TRBV5-6 to TRBJ2-5; 11 bases fit TRBD2. V trimming: 3 bases; J trimming: 5 bases; junction bases outside the gene matches: 6. The CDR3 contains 15 residues. Per germline, CDR1 SGHDT and CDR2 YYEEEE. This CDR3 is CASSSVAGGLETQYF. CDR3 nucleotide sequence: TGTGCCAGCAGCTCCGTAGCGGGAGGGCTGGAGACCCAGTACTTC.

The chain is built from TRBV27 and TRBJ1-2; a weak D match, TRBD1 (5 bases). V lost 5 bases and J 4 bases, leaving 11 bases between the germline ends. This CDR3 spans 13 amino acids. The germline V gene encodes CDR1 MNHEY and CDR2 SMNVEV (reference sequence). The CDR3 loop reads CASSPQAGYGYTF. CDR3 bases: TGTGCCAGCAGTCCACAGGCCGGCTATGGCTACACCTTC.

Comment on this clone: At the DNA level, this CDR3 is encoded by other sequences in the same sample as well. The chain uses TRBV7-2 and TRBJ1-4; D might be TRBD1 (5 bases). Trimming shortened V by 2 bases and J by 8 bases, and 15 bases separated the two germline ends. This CDR3 region has 15 residues. Germline CDR1 is SGHTA and CDR2 is FQGNSA. The CDR3 is CASSLFGQGWEKLFF. CDR3 coding DNA: TGTGCCAGCAGCTTATTTGGCCAGGGCTGGGAAAAACTGTTTTTT.

A remark on this clone: The sample carries other DNA sequences with the same CDR3. The chain recombines TRBV5-1 with TRBJ2-7; D is ambiguous. Germline values: CDR1 SGHRS, CDR2 YFSETQ. Between the trimmed V and J ends, which lost 4 bases and 0 bases, there was a span of 11 bases. CDR3 length: 14 amino acids. The CDR3 reads CASSLGGSSYEQYF. CDR3 coding DNA: TGCGCCAGCAGCCTGGGTGGCAGCTCCTACGAGCAGTACTTC.

The chain recombines TRBV6-4 with TRBJ2-7; 9 nucleotides align to TRBD1. The CDR3 spans 13 residues. The germline V gene has CDR1 MRHNA and CDR2 SNTAGT. Unmatched junction bases numbered 7, after V lost 8 bases and J lost 5 bases. CDR3 loop: CASYGTGTHEQYF. The DNA of the CDR3 is TGTGCCAGCTACGGGACAGGGACCCACGAGCAGTACTTC.

The V and J genes are TRBV5-1 and TRBJ2-1; TRBD2 matches 9 bases. CDR1 and CDR2 from the germline V gene are SGHRS and YFSETQ. V was clipped by 0 bases and J by 6 bases; unmatched bases: 13. The length of the CDR3 is 18 residues. CDR3 in amino acids: CASSLVVAGLASGNEQFF. As DNA, the CDR3 is TGCGCCAGCAGCTTGGTAGTGGCAGGACTAGCGAGTGGCAATGAGCAGTTCTTC.

This chain uses TRBV15 with TRBJ2-1, with a weak D call TRBD2 (6 bases). The V gene lost 0 bases and the J gene lost 5 bases, with 8 bases spanning the gap. Germline values: CDR1 LNHNV, CDR2 YYDKDF (reference sequence). The CDR3 consists of 14 residues. The CDR3 is CATSRDRLDNEQFF. The CDR3 DNA follows: TGTGCCACCAGCAGAGATCGACTAGACAATGAGCAGTTCTTC.

This CDR3 reads CASSQPWGASSYNSPLHF. The CDR3 DNA follows: TGTGCCAGCAGCCAACCCTGGGGAGCGAGCTCCTATAATTCACCCCTCCACTTT. J is TRBJ1-6 and V is TRBV7-9, with D unresolved. Trimming cost V 5 bases and J 0 bases, with 17 bases left between them. From germline, CDR1 is SEHNR and CDR2 FQNEAQ (reference sequence). The CDR3 runs 18 residues.

The gene calls are TRBV10-3 and TRBJ1-3; TRBD1 matches at 8 bases. CDR3 length: 16 residues. The germline V gene has CDR1 ENHRY and CDR2 SYGVKD. Losses at the gene ends were 3 bases for V and 0 bases for J; bases not matched to a gene: 4. As DNA, the CDR3 is TGTGCCATCAGTGACCAGGGGGCCCTCTCTGGAAACACCATATATTTT. Protein product: CAISDQGALSGNTIYF.

The chain has TRBV6-1 and TRBJ1-2; 7 nucleotides agree with TRBD1. The V gene's germline CDR1 is MNHNS and CDR2 SASEGT. The CDR3 runs 14 residues. V shed 7 bases, J shed 2 bases, and the junction held 7 bases outside the gene matches. Written as DNA, the CDR3 is TGTGCCAGCACCCCATCGACAGGGAACTATGGCTACACCTTC. Its translation: CASTPSTGNYGYTF.

The chain combines TRBV5-1 with TRBJ2-4, with unresolved D. V lost 1 base and J lost 1, with 9 bases in between. Germline V gene sequence: CDR1 SGHRS, CDR2 YFSETQ. The CDR3 is 15 residues long. This CDR3 reads CASSLNPRAKNIQYF. CDR3 DNA sequence: TGCGCCAGCAGCTTGAACCCTCGGGCCAAAAACATTCAGTACTTC.